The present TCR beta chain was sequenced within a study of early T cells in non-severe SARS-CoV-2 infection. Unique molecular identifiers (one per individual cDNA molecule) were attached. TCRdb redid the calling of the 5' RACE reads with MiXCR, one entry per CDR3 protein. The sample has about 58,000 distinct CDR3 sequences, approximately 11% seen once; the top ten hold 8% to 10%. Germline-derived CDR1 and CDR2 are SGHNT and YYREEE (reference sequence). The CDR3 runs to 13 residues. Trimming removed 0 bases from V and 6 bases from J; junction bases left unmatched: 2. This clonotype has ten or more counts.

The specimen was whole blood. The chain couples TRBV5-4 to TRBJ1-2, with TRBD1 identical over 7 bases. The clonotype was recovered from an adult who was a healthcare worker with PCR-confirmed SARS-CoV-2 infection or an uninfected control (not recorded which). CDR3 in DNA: TGTGCCAGCAGCTTGGACAGGGGAGATGGCTACACCTTC. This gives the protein CASSLDRGDGYTF.